The clone carrying this T cell receptor beta chain turned up a few times. In germline, CDR1 is GTSNPN, CDR2 SVGIG (reference sequence). V dropped 0 bases and J dropped 7 bases, with 9 bases sitting between them. The CDR3 is 12 residues long. All of the isolated RNA was reverse transcribed, so expressed TCRB transcripts were sequenced. Produced via immunoSEQ multiplex PCR; TCRdb's table is partial and in-frame only. The repertoire holds more than 300,000 clones, with about 16% as singletons. It was one heparinised blood draw, averaging roughly 120 mL, that each donor gave. This specimen comes from a study of beta chain features in type 1 diabetes. Study as a whole: Examination spanned around 110 million sorted cells from all samples.

This TCR derives from a young woman in good health. What was sequenced was naive CD4+ T cells from blood. V gene TRBV30 combines with J gene TRBJ2-5, with unresolved D. The DNA for the CDR3 is TGTGCCTGGAGTGTACTGAGAGGGACCCAGTACTTC. Encoded protein: CAWSVLRGTQYF.